The sequence of this T cell receptor beta chain was determined in a study of blood T cell repertoires in COVID-19. Using immunoSEQ multiplex PCR, the repertoire was profiled, and TCRdb retains in-frame clones only, with some absent. The table lists just over 90,000 clones, roughly 80% of them singletons. The CDR3 consists of 16 residues. CDR1 and CDR2 from the germline V gene are SEHNR and FQNEAQ (reference sequence). Trimming removed 5 bases from V and 5 bases from J; junction bases left unmatched: 8. This rearrangement joins TRBV7-9 to TRBJ1-6, with 8 positions matching TRBD1. The source material was peripheral blood. This clonotype was obtained from a human donor in a cohort sampled during active COVID-19. The CDR3 spells CASSRRTGLNNSPLHF. CDR3 nucleotides: TGTGCCAGCAGCCGAAGGACAGGGTTAAATAATTCACCCCTCCACTTT.